This record covers a single T cell receptor beta chain. TCRdb reprocessed the 5' RACE reads via MiXCR and lists one record per CDR3 protein. The sample contains about 35,000 distinct CDR3 sequences, less than 8.5% of which appear only once. The V segment lost 8 bases and the J segment 5 bases; nucleotides outside the gene matches: 5. Germline CDR1 and CDR2: MNHNS and SASEGT. CDR3 length: 12 amino acids. This sample was included in a study of early T cells in non-severe SARS-CoV-2 infection. The sequenced sample was whole blood. The chain has TRBV6-1 and TRBJ2-5; TRBD1 matches 7 bases. The sequence was obtained from an adult who was a healthcare worker with PCR-confirmed SARS-CoV-2 infection or an uninfected control (not recorded which). CDR3 amino acids: CASSGTVETQYF. The CDR3 DNA follows: TGTGCCAGCTCCGGGACAGTGGAGACCCAGTACTTC.